What follows describes a single TCR beta chain. Its specificity is unknown. Template material comprised bulk tumor genomic DNA at approximately 650 ng per sample. Biopsy collection occurred during surgery, with several far-apart biopsies per primary tumor. With untreated, newly diagnosed non-small cell lung cancer, the patients went on to undergo curative surgery. The V gene lost 6 bases and the J gene lost 1 base, with 11 bases spanning the gap. The CDR3 sequence is 14 residues long. These data are taken from a study of immune heterogeneity within non-small cell lung tumors. Regarding the study as a whole: Local T-cell clonality tracked local tumor mutational burden; the correlation was moderate but significant (R roughly 0.35).

For the TCR beta CDR3, multiplex PCR with 32 V and 13 J primers performed the amplification. One entry per CDR3 protein results from TCRdb running MiXCR on the multiplex PCR reads. The table includes 8,500 to 13,000 distinct CDR3 sequences, 25% to 35% detected once. This receptor was identified in a woman in her sixties or seventies with non-small cell lung cancer. What was sequenced was lung tumor tissue. The V gene is TRBV12-3 or TRBV12-4, the J gene TRBJ2-3, with D possibly being TRBD2 (6 bases). In DNA, the CDR3 is TGTGCCAGCAGCCGGGGGTTTGGCACAGATACGCAGTATTTT. It specifies CASSRGFGTDTQYF.